Listed here is a single T cell receptor beta chain. The target antigen is unknown. The data stem from a study of cytomegalovirus exposure and HLA in healthy donors. Vbeta (60) and Jbeta (13) primers were used in the PCR. Data came from immunoSEQ multiplex PCR; TCRdb stores just in-frame clones and leaves some out. The sample has 100,000 to 150,000 clones; around 75% are singletons. Study outcomes and limitations: CMV serostatus was the only recorded immune exposure for donors. According to a later analysis, most TCR beta chains associated with CMV appeared HLA-restricted.

Germline loops: CDR1 KGHSH, CDR2 LQKENI. This CDR3 spans 13 amino acids. V was clipped by 3 bases and J by 6 bases, with 11 bases between them. The sequence was collected from a woman between 45 and 65 years old in good health and CMV-seropositive. The material sequenced was PBMCs. The V gene is TRBV18, the J gene TRBJ1-2; D ambiguous. The CDR3 here is CASSPPPGNGYTF. CDR3 in DNA: TGTGCCAGCTCACCCCCCCCGGGAAATGGCTACACCTTC.